The next 26 T cell receptor beta chains were all read from a single sample in a study of early T cells in non-severe SARS-CoV-2 infection. TCRdb redid the calling of the 5' RACE reads with MiXCR, one entry per CDR3 protein. Here the sample spans fewer than 120,000 distinct CDR3 sequences, roughly 12% being singletons. The sequenced sample was whole blood, obtained at baseline. The receptors were gathered from an adult who was a healthcare worker with PCR-confirmed SARS-CoV-2 infection or an uninfected control (not recorded which).

This clonotype was counted between two and nine times. The chain couples TRBV7-6 to TRBJ2-1; D perhaps matches TRBD2 (6 bases). V lost 0 bases and J 0 bases, leaving 12 bases between the germline ends. Germline CDR1 SGHVS, CDR2 FNYEAQ. The CDR3 covers 17 residues. The DNA for the CDR3 is TGTGCCAGCAGCTTAGCGCTTGGTAGCGGCTCCTACAATGAGCAGTTCTTC. As protein: CASSLALGSGSYNEQFF. Based on the CDR3 plus reference TRBV7-6 and TRBJ2-1, the full variable domain is GAGVSQSPRYKVTKRGQDVALRCDPISGHVSLYWYRQALGQGPEFLTYFNYEAQQDKSGLPNDRFSAERPEGSISTLTIQRTEQRDSAMYRCASSLALGSGSYNEQFFGPGTRLTVL.

This clonotype showed up many times. V and J are TRBV7-2 and TRBJ1-5; maybe TRBD1 (6 bases). Deletions cut 6 bases from V and 7 bases from J, with 19 bases between. The germline V gene encodes CDR1 SGHTA and CDR2 FQGNSA. This CDR3 region has 15 residues. In DNA, the CDR3 is TGTGCCAGCAGTTTACTCACAGGGCGAGGCCAGCCCCAGCATTTT. Residues: CASSLLTGRGQPQHF.

This clonotype has more than one count but fewer than ten. This chain joins TRBV18 and TRBJ2-3; D is unclear. Trimming stripped 5 bases from V and 0 bases from J, with 18 bases between. Germline-derived CDR1 and CDR2 are KGHSH and LQKENI. This CDR3 is 17 amino acids long. CDR3 in DNA: TGTGCCAGCTCAGAGTACTCGACTGGAACTAGCACAGATACGCAGTATTTT. It codes for CASSEYSTGTSTDTQYF.

The chain employs TRBV11-2 and TRBJ2-5, with D perhaps given as TRBD1 or TRBD2 (5 bases each). The CDR3 loop spans 15 amino acids. The V gene lost 1 base and the J gene lost 1 base, with 10 bases spanning the gap. Germline V gives CDR1 SGHAT, CDR2 FQNNGV. The CDR3 here is CASSLGLGTQETQYF. CDR3 nucleotides: TGTGCCAGCAGCTTAGGTCTGGGGACCCAAGAGACCCAGTACTTC.

The genes are TRBV19 and TRBJ1-2; D gene ambiguous. The length of the CDR3 is 13 residues. The germline V gene has CDR1 LNHDA and CDR2 SQIVND (reference sequence). Trimming cost V 5 bases and J 5 bases, with 12 bases left between them. The CDR3 loop reads CASSVLGSYGYTF. The CDR3 nucleotides read TGTGCCAGTAGTGTATTGGGGTCATATGGCTACACCTTC.

This chain connects TRBV10-3 to TRBJ2-3; TRBD2 matches 15 bases. The CDR3 covers 16 residues. The germline CDR1 and CDR2 sequences are ENHRY and SYGVKD. V dropped 2 bases and J dropped 8; count of bases not matched to a gene: 5. The CDR3 region is CAISETWTSGRATQYF. CDR3 DNA: TGTGCCATCAGTGAGACCTGGACTAGCGGGAGGGCTACGCAGTATTTT.

The rearrangement uses TRBV2 and TRBJ2-2; unclear D gene. The CDR3 length is 13 residues. The germline CDR1 and CDR2 sequences are SNHLY and FYNNEI. V dropped 7 bases and J dropped 3 bases, with 9 bases sitting between them. CDR3 protein: CASIFQYTGELFF. CDR3 sequence (DNA): TGTGCCAGCATCTTCCAGTACACCGGGGAGCTGTTTTTT.

V gene TRBV4-2 combines with J gene TRBJ2-1, with 15 nucleotides matching TRBD2. CDR1 is LGHNA and CDR2 is YNFKEQ in the germline V gene. V lost 5 bases, J lost 8 bases, and 4 bases stayed unmatched. CDR3 length equals 15 residues. The CDR3 DNA reads as TGTGCCAGCAGCTCGGGACTAGCGGGAGGAGATGAGCAGTTCTTC. Translation gives CASSSGLAGGDEQFF.

This clonotype turned up a few times. The V call is TRBV7-9, the J call TRBJ2-1, with D tentatively TRBD1 (7 bases). Trimming pared 3 bases from V and 5 bases from J, leaving 11 bases between. Germline CDR1 and CDR2: SEHNR and FQNEAQ (reference sequence). The CDR3 is made up of 14 amino acids. The CDR3, as DNA: TGTGCCAGCAGCTTTGCGGGACAGAACAATGAGCAGTTCTTC. This translates into CASSFAGQNNEQFF.

This chain links TRBV12-3 or TRBV12-4 with TRBJ1-4; D remains unclear. V was trimmed by 1 base and J by 7 bases, leaving 10 bases between them. This CDR3 spans 14 amino acids. The DNA for the CDR3 is TGTGCCAGCAGTTTAGTGGGGTTCGGTGAAAAACTGTTTTTT. Its protein is CASSLVGFGEKLFF.

The CDR3 reads CAISGTKYEQYF. The CDR3 bases are TGTGCCATCAGTGGGACTAAATACGAGCAGTACTTC. The gene calls are TRBV10-3 and TRBJ2-7; tentatively, D is TRBD2 (6 bases). V lost 4 bases, J lost 4 bases, and 8 bases lay in between. Per germline, CDR1 ENHRY and CDR2 SYGVKD. The CDR3 is 12 amino acids.

V is TRBV14 and J is TRBJ2-2; tentative D call: TRBD2 (7 bases). CDR1 is SGHDN, CDR2 FVKESK, per germline. Trimming cost V 6 bases and J 0 bases, with 14 bases left between them. The length of the CDR3 is 16 residues. Here the CDR3 DNA reads TGTGCCAGCAGACGCGGGGGCCCGGCGAACACCGGGGAGCTGTTTTTT. Encoded protein: CASRRGGPANTGELFF.

This clonotype was observed a few times. This sequence joins TRBV20-1 and TRBJ2-3; D is unresolved. Germline lookup yields CDR1 DFQATT and CDR2 SNEGSKA (reference sequence). The CDR3 has 14 residues. Trimming pared 1 base from V and 2 bases from J, leaving 10 bases between. CDR3 sequence: CSARAPSNTDTQYF. The CDR3 coding sequence is TGCAGTGCTAGAGCCCCTTCTAACACAGATACGCAGTATTTT.

There are a few counts of this clonotype. The genes are TRBV5-1 and TRBJ2-5; the D is unclear. V shed 4 bases and J shed 1 base, with 11 bases lying between them. This CDR3 spans 14 amino acids. Looked up from germline, CDR1 is SGHRS and CDR2 is YFSETQ. The CDR3 DNA follows: TGCGCCAGCAGCCTCCAAAGCCGCCAAGAGACCCAGTACTTC. Amino acids: CASSLQSRQETQYF. The complete variable domain, with remaining parts taken from reference TRBV5-1 and TRBJ2-5, reads KAGVTQTPRYLIKTRGQQVTLSCSPISGHRSVSWYQQTPGQGLQFLFEYFSETQRNKGNFPGRFSGRQFSNSRSEMNVSTLELGDSALYLCASSLQSRQETQYFGPGTRLLVL.

This clonotype was observed a few times. The chain couples TRBV7-6 to TRBJ1-1, with TRBD1 matching 8 bases. This CDR3 contains 13 residues. Germline values: CDR1 SGHVS, CDR2 FNYEAQ. The V segment lost 5 bases and the J segment 5 bases; nucleotides outside the gene matches: 4. CDR3 amino acids: CASSRTGRTEAFF. The CDR3, as DNA: TGTGCCAGCAGCCGGACAGGGAGGACTGAAGCTTTCTTT.

V gene TRBV5-4 combines with J gene TRBJ2-3, with D possibly matching TRBD2 (7 bases). Germline loops: CDR1 SGHNT, CDR2 YYREEE (reference sequence). The ends were cut back, 2 bases at V and 3 bases at J, with 16 bases in the middle. The CDR3 loop spans 16 amino acids. The CDR3 protein is CASSFGGGAGTDTQYF. For the CDR3, the DNA is TGTGCCAGCAGCTTTGGGGGGGGGGCCGGGACAGATACGCAGTATTTT.

This clonotype was observed many times. The rearrangement uses TRBV6-6 and TRBJ1-4; D ambiguous. The germline gives CDR1 MNHNY, CDR2 SVGAGI (reference sequence). The CDR3 covers 17 residues. Trimming shortened V by 2 bases and J by 0 bases, and 13 bases separated the two germline ends. This CDR3 reads CASSYGSSFTTNEKLFF. As DNA, the CDR3 is TGTGCCAGCAGTTACGGGAGTTCCTTCACAACTAATGAAAAACTGTTTTTT.

This clonotype has more than one count but fewer than ten. The chain links TRBV12-3 or TRBV12-4 to TRBJ1-5, with no clear D. V lost 1 base, J lost 2 bases, and 9 bases lay in between. CDR3 size: 15 residues. In DNA form, the CDR3 reads TGTGCCAGCAGTTTAGTGGGTGGGGGCAATCAGCCCCAGCATTTT. It specifies CASSLVGGGNQPQHF.

The chain has TRBV21-1 and TRBJ2-7; whether TRBD1, the table's D call, matches the DNA was not checked. TRBV21-1 is described as a pseudogene. CDR3 size: 14 residues. The CDR3 loop reads CASSPGTGPHEQYF. CDR3 bases: TGTGCCAGCAGCCCCGGGACAGGGCCCCACGAGCAGTACTTC.

This chain connects TRBV25-1 to TRBJ1-1; D not certain. This CDR3 comprises 11 residues. Per the germline V gene, CDR1 is MGHDK and CDR2 is SYGVNS. Trimming stripped 10 bases from V and 5 bases from J, with 11 bases between. The CDR3 DNA reads as TGTGCCACCCGCAGTCAGACTGAAGCTTTCTTT. Translation gives CATRSQTEAFF.

The rearrangement joins TRBV5-4 to TRBJ2-2, with a tentative D call TRBD2 (5 bases). CDR3 length: 15 residues. Trimming removed 1 base at V and 5 bases at J, with 12 bases between. The germline CDR1 and CDR2 sequences are SGHNT and YYREEE (reference sequence). The CDR3 nucleotides are TGTGCCAGCAGCTTGAGAGCACTAGGTACCGGGGAGCTGTTTTTT. It is translated as CASSLRALGTGELFF.

Many counts were recorded for this clonotype. This chain joins TRBV5-1 and TRBJ2-5; 8 bases map to TRBD1. This CDR3 contains 15 residues. CDR1 SGHRS and CDR2 YFSETQ come from the germline V gene. V dropped 4 bases and J dropped 1; count of bases not matched to a gene: 6. This chain's CDR3 is CASSLNTGGQETQYF. The CDR3 region has the DNA TGCGCCAGCAGCCTAAATACAGGGGGCCAAGAGACCCAGTACTTC.

Ten or more counts support this clonotype. The chain couples TRBV3-1 to TRBJ1-1; possibly TRBD1 for D (6 bases). Trimming stripped 0 bases from V and 11 bases from J, with 22 bases between. CDR1 is LGHDT and CDR2 is YNNKEL in the germline V gene (reference sequence). The CDR3 length is 16 residues. This CDR3 reads CASSQDLTGPGGMAFF. DNA of the CDR3: TGTGCCAGCAGCCAAGATTTAACAGGGCCCGGTGGTATGGCTTTCTTT.

A few counts support this clonotype. CDR3 amino acids: CASSPTMSGTASSYNSPLHF. CDR3 DNA sequence: TGTGCCAGCAGTCCCACGATGTCTGGGACAGCGAGCTCCTATAATTCACCCCTCCACTTT. The chain combines TRBV27 with TRBJ1-6; 7 nucleotides align to TRBD1. The CDR3 covers 20 residues. The germline V gene has CDR1 MNHEY and CDR2 SMNVEV (reference sequence). Germline trimming cut 5 bases from V and 0 bases from J; bases unmatched to any gene: 16.

This clonotype was recorded a few times. CDR3: CASSSGPGNEQFF. In DNA, the CDR3 is TGTGCCAGCTCATCGGGACCCGGCAATGAGCAGTTCTTC. The chain is built from TRBV18 and TRBJ2-1; D tentatively fits TRBD1 or TRBD2 (5 bases each). Trimming removed 5 bases at V and 6 bases at J, with 11 bases between. The V gene's germline CDR1 is KGHSH and CDR2 LQKENI. The CDR3 is made up of 13 amino acids.

This clonotype was observed a handful of times. CDR3 sequence: CASSLEPSGGAETQYF. CDR3 nucleotide sequence: TGTGCCAGCAGCTTAGAACCTAGCGGGGGGGCGGAGACCCAGTACTTC. The genes are TRBV7-6 and TRBJ2-5; TRBD2 matches 12 bases. The CDR3 spans 16 residues. From germline, CDR1 is SGHVS and CDR2 FNYEAQ. V lost 1 base and J lost 5; bases outside the gene matches: 5. The full variable domain, with the rest looked up from reference TRBV7-6 and TRBJ2-5, is GAGVSQSPRYKVTKRGQDVALRCDPISGHVSLYWYRQALGQGPEFLTYFNYEAQQDKSGLPNDRFSAERPEGSISTLTIQRTEQRDSAMYRCASSLEPSGGAETQYFGPGTRLLVL.